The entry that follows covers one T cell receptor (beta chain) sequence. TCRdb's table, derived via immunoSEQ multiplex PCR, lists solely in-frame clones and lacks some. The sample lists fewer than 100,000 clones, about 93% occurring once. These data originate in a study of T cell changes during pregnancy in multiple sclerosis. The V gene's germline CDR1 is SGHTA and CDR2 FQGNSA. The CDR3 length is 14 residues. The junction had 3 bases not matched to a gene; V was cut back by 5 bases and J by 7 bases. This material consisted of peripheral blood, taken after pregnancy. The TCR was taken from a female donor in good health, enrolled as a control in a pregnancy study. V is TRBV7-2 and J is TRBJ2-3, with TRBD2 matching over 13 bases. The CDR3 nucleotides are TGTGCCAGCAGCCTCGGGACTAGCGGGAATACGCAGTATTTT. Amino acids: CASSLGTSGNTQYF.